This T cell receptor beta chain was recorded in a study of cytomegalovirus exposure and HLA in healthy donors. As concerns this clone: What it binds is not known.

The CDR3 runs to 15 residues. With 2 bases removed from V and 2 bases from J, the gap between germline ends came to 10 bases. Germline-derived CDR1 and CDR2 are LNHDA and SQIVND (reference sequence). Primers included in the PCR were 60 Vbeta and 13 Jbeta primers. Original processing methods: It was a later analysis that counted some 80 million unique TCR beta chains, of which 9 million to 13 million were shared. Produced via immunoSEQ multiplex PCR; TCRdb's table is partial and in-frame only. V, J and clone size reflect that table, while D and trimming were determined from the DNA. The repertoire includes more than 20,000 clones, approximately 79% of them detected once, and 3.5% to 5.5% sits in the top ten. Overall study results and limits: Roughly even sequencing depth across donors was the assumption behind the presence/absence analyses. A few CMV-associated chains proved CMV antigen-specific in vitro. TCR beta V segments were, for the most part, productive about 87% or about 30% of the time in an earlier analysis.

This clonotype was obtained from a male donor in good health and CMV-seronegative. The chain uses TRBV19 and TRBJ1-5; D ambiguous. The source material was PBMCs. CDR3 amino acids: CASSISGFGNQPQHF. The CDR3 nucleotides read TGTGCCAGTAGTATATCCGGGTTTGGCAATCAGCCCCAGCATTTT. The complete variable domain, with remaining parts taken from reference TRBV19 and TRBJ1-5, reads DGGITQSPKYLFRKEGQNVTLSCEQNLNHDAMYWYRQDPGQGLRLIYYSQIVNDFQKGDIAEGYSVSREKKESFPLTVTSAQKNPTAFYLCASSISGFGNQPQHFGDGTRLSIL.